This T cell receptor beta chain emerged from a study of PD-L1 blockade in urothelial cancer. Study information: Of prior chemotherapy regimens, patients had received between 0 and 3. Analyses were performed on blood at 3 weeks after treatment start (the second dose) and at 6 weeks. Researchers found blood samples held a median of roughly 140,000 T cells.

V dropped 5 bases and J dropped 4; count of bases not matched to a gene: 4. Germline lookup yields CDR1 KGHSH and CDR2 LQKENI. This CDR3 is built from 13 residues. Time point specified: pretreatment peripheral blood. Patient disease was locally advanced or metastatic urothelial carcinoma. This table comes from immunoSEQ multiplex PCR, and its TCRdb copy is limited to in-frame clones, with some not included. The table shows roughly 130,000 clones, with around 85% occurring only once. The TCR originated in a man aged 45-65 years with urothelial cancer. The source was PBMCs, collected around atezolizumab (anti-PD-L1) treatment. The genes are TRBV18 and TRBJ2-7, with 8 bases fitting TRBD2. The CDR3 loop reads CASSAGLAYEQYF. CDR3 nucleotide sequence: TGTGCCAGCTCAGCAGGACTAGCTTACGAGCAGTACTTC.